The rows below give T cell receptor beta chains drawn from one sample of a study of CD8 T cells in ankylosing spondylitis. One entry per CDR3 protein results from TCRdb running MiXCR on the 5' RACE reads. The repertoire holds around 540,000 distinct CDR3 sequences, more than 9.5% seen once, with approximately 6.3% in the top ten. The specimen was blood, either unsorted or a sorted T cell fraction (not recorded which). The receptors were sampled from a male donor with ankylosing spondylitis. Both conserved end residues are part of each CDR3. D genes are given only for firm matches. Some rows have no size entry. The others give once, few or many, or a class for an expanded clone.

>TRBV20-1|TRBJ2-7|.|.
CSARDGTDSYEQYF
TGCAGTGCTAGAGATGGAACCGACTCCTACGAGCAGTACTTC
>TRBV12-3/TRBV12-4|TRBJ1-2|TRBD1|few
CASSLGDRRPWGYTF
TGTGCCAGCAGTTTAGGGGACAGGAGACCGTGGGGCTACACCTTC
>TRBV4-1|TRBJ1-1|.|few
CASSQDEQGEDYMNTEAFF
TGCGCCAGCAGCCAAGATGAACAGGGCGAGGATTACATGAACACTGAAGCTTTCTTT
>TRBV6-5|TRBJ2-2|TRBD1|.
CASSWGTGRGGELFF
TGTGCCAGCAGTTGGGGGACAGGGCGGGGCGGGGAGCTGTTTTTT
>TRBV5-1|TRBJ2-7|.|many
CASSFNLGSYEQYF
TGCGCCAGCAGCTTTAATCTCGGTTCCTACGAGCAGTACTTC
>TRBV10-3|TRBJ2-3|TRBD2|few
CAISVAASGGGTDTQYF
TGTGCCATCAGTGTCGCGGCTAGCGGGGGGGGCACAGATACGCAGTATTTT
>TRBV5-1|TRBJ1-6|.|few
CASSLQGQDSPLHF
TGCGCCAGCAGCTTACAGGGCCAGGATTCACCCCTCCACTTT
>TRBV5-1|TRBJ1-6|.|once
CASSVGNNSPLHF
TGCGCCAGCAGCGTGGGAAATAATTCACCCCTCCACTTT
>TRBV19|TRBJ1-5|TRBD1|few
CASRVTGVGQPQHF
TGTGCCAGTAGGGTGACAGGGGTTGGACAGCCCCAGCATTTT
>TRBV5-1|TRBJ1-4|.|.
CASRAGSNEKLFF
TGCGCCAGCAGGGCAGGTTCGAATGAAAAACTGTTTTTT